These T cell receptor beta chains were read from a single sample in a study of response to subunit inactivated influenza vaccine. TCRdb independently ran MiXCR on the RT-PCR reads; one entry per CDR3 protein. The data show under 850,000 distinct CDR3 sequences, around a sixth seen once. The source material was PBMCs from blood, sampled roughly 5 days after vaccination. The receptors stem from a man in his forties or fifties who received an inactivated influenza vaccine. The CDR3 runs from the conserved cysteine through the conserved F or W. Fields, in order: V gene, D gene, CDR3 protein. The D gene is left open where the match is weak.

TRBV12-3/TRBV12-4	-	CASSPTASADYGYTF
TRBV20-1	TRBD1	CSARDPLWTGGEAFF
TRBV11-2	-	CASSLPRGISEQFF
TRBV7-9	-	CASSPPGLLRATQYF
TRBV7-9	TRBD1	CASSSGTGTNYGYTF
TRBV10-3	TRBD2	CAINGLAGRTDTQYF
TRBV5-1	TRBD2	CASSLEMTSGIAKNIQYF
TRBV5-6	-	CASSRDNRNTGELFF
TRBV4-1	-	CASSQGALSIYEQYF
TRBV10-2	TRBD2	CASSHRLLAGGAYRSEQYF
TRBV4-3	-	CASSQEGEGNEQYF
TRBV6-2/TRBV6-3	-	CASSSMENTEAFF
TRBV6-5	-	CASSYSDSNTGELFF
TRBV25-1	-	CATQLNTEAFF
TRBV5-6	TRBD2	CASSLVGSGDRETQYF
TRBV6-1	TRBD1	CASSPFRDRGYEQYF
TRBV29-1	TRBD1	CSVGQALDTEAFF
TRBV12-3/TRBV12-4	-	CASSAGTVRFNQPQHF
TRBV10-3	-	CAIGDNNEQFF
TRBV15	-	CATSRAAGSRAYEQYF
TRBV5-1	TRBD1	CASSSSGQGSDTQYF
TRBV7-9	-	CASSLSFGTKNYNEQFF
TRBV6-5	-	CASSYFSVRTYEQYF
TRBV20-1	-	CSASSLATGELFF